The 17 T cell receptor beta chains in this list originate from one sample, sequenced in a study of blood T cell repertoires in COVID-19. The data were produced by immunoSEQ multiplex PCR, yet TCRdb's version contains in-frame clones alone and is incomplete. The sample carries 190,000 or so clones, about 85% recorded once. The sample consisted of peripheral blood. These receptors were obtained from a woman aged 80 or over with acute or convalescent COVID-19.

V is TRBV11-2 and J is TRBJ2-6; unclear D gene. The V gene's germline CDR1 is SGHAT and CDR2 FQNNGV. With 3 bases removed from V and 0 bases from J, the gap between germline ends came to 9 bases. This CDR3 contains 16 residues. CDR3 nucleotides: TGTGCCAGCAGCTTGGGCCAGCACTCTGGGGCCAACGTCCTGACTTTC. It encodes CASSLGQHSGANVLTF.

The gene calls are TRBV4-3 and TRBJ2-3; TRBD2 is a possible D gene (6 bases). CDR1 and CDR2 (germline): LGHNA, YSLEER. V lost 0 bases to trimming and J lost 1 base, with 11 bases between them. CDR3 length: 16 residues. The CDR3 DNA sequence: TGCGCCAGCAGCCAAGATCTTCCGGGGGGCACAGATACGCAGTATTTT. It encodes CASSQDLPGGTDTQYF.

The chain uses TRBV19 and TRBJ2-3, with D possibly TRBD2 on 6 matching bases. The V gene's germline CDR1 is LNHDA and CDR2 SQIVND (reference sequence). Trimming pared 3 bases from V and 1 base from J, leaving 14 bases between. The CDR3 sequence is 16 residues long. CDR3 sequence (DNA): TGTGCCAGTAGTATGCCCGGGACGGGGGGCACAGATACGCAGTATTTT. Encoded protein: CASSMPGTGGTDTQYF.

The chain uses TRBV25-1 and TRBJ1-1; 11 positions agree with TRBD1. This CDR3 has 14 residues. The germline gives CDR1 MGHDK, CDR2 SYGVNS. V gave up 6 bases and J gave up 3 bases; unmatched junction bases: 3. CDR3 residues: CASRDRGRDTEAFF. CDR3 bases: TGTGCCAGCAGGGACAGGGGGCGAGACACTGAAGCTTTCTTT. The complete variable domain, with remaining parts taken from reference TRBV25-1 and TRBJ1-1, reads EADIYQTPRYLVIGTGKKITLECSQTMGHDKMYWYQQDPGMELHLIHYSYGVNSTEKGDLSSESTVSRIRTEHFPLTLESARPSHTSQYLCASRDRGRDTEAFFGQGTRLTVV.

In the case of this clone: At one end, the junction sequence differs from germline, possibly due to a read error. This rearrangement joins TRBV7-6 to TRBJ2-1; 11 bases line up with TRBD2. CDR3 length: 14 amino acids. CDR1 is SGHVS, CDR2 FNYEAQ, per germline. As DNA, the CDR3 is TGTGCCAGCAGCCTAGCGGGGGGCTACAATGAGCAGTTCTTC. Protein product: CASSLAGGYNEQFF.

A remark on this clone: Germline is not matched at one junction end, which may reflect a read error. The J gene is TRBJ1-6, the V gene TRBV5-4; D not resolved. The CDR3 length is 15 residues. Germline lookup yields CDR1 SGHNT and CDR2 YYREEE (reference sequence). CDR3 loop: CTSSLGPNINSPLHF. The CDR3, as DNA: TGTACCAGCAGCTTGGGCCCCAACATAAATTCACCCCTCCACTTT. The whole variable domain, remainder taken from reference TRBV5-4 and TRBJ1-6, is ETGVTQSPTHLIKTRGQQVTLRCSSQSGHNTVSWYQQALGQGPQFIFQYYREEENGRGNFPPRFSGLQFPNYSSELNVNALELDDSALYLCTSSLGPNINSPLHFGNGTRLTVT.

The table lists this clone with a count of one. This chain joins TRBV7-6 and TRBJ2-3; D is uncertain. V shed 5 bases and J shed 7 bases, with 13 bases lying between them. CDR1 is SGHVS and CDR2 is FNYEAQ in the germline V gene. The CDR3 loop spans 13 amino acids. CDR3 sequence: CASSPTPRYTQYF. CDR3 coding DNA: TGTGCCAGCAGCCCCACCCCCCGGTATACGCAGTATTTT. Using reference TRBV7-6 and TRBJ2-3 for the parts outside the CDR3, the full variable domain is GAGVSQSPRYKVTKRGQDVALRCDPISGHVSLYWYRQALGQGPEFLTYFNYEAQQDKSGLPNDRFSAERPEGSISTLTIQRTEQRDSAMYRCASSPTPRYTQYFGPGTRLTVL.

This clone was found once. J is TRBJ2-2 and V is TRBV10-3; no clear D. Trimming cost V 2 bases and J 0 bases, with 10 bases left between them. Per germline, CDR1 ENHRY and CDR2 SYGVKD. CDR3 length equals 16 residues. The CDR3 reads CAISEPPTANTGELFF. CDR3 sequence (DNA): TGTGCCATCAGTGAGCCCCCCACAGCGAACACCGGGGAGCTGTTTTTT.

The chain is built from TRBV3-1 (or the pseudogene TRBV3-2) and TRBJ2-5; D might be TRBD1 (6 bases). V shed 4 bases and J shed 5 bases, with 17 bases lying between them. CDR1 is LGHDT and CDR2 is YNNKEL in the germline V gene (reference sequence). The CDR3 runs to 15 residues. CDR3 amino acids: CASSRLGGTRETQYF. In DNA, the CDR3 is TGTGCCAGCAGCCGGCTAGGGGGTACAAGGGAGACCCAGTACTTC.

V and J are TRBV27 and TRBJ1-5; D call uncertain. Trimming pared 2 bases from V and 9 bases from J, leaving 8 bases between. The CDR3 has 12 residues. In germline, CDR1 is MNHEY, CDR2 SMNVEV (reference sequence). CDR3 coding DNA: TGTGCCAGCAGTTTACCCCCAGGGCCCCAGCATTTT. Translating gives CASSLPPGPQHF.

The chain recombines TRBV9 with TRBJ2-7; 14 positions match TRBD2. Per germline, CDR1 SGDLS and CDR2 YYNGEE. Trimming removed 3 bases from V and 7 bases from J; junction bases left unmatched: 3. The CDR3 is 14 residues long. The CDR3 is CASSGTSGGLEQYF. CDR3 DNA: TGTGCCAGCAGCGGGACTAGCGGGGGGTTGGAGCAGTACTTC. The entire variable domain, with the rest obtained from reference TRBV9 and TRBJ2-7, is as follows: DSGVTQTPKHLITATGQRVTLRCSPRSGDLSVYWYQQSLDQGLQFLIQYYNGEERAKGNILERFSAQQFPDLHSELNLSSLELGDSALYFCASSGTSGGLEQYFGPGTRLTVT.

J is TRBJ2-2 and V is TRBV5-6; 7 bases match TRBD2. Germline V CDR1 and CDR2: SGHDT, YYEEEE. This CDR3 comprises 18 residues. J gave up 5 bases and V 3 bases, and 16 bases lay outside the gene matches. CDR3 in DNA: TGTGCCAGCAGCTCCGAGGGGAGTGCGGGAGTCGGGACCGGGGAGCTGTTTTTT. Translating gives CASSSEGSAGVGTGELFF.

The V gene is TRBV4-2, the J gene TRBJ2-3, with D possibly being TRBD2 (5 bases). V was pared by 1 base and J by 4 bases, with 15 bases between. CDR1 LGHNA and CDR2 YNFKEQ come from the germline V gene. This CDR3 is 16 amino acids long. The CDR3, as DNA: TGTGCCAGCAGCCAAGGAACTAGAGTTTGGGCAGATACGCAGTATTTT. Translated, it gives CASSQGTRVWADTQYF.

This clone came up a few times. V usage is TRBV7-2 and J usage is TRBJ2-5; 12 bases match TRBD2. J gave up 0 bases and V 5 bases, and 10 bases lay outside the gene matches. This CDR3 comprises 18 residues. Germline V lookup: CDR1 SGHTA, CDR2 FQGNSA. CDR3 loop: CASSPTRTSGTYQETQYF. DNA for the CDR3: TGTGCCAGCAGCCCCACCCGGACTAGCGGGACGTACCAAGAGACCCAGTACTTC.

The V gene is TRBV6-5, the J gene TRBJ1-6, with a tentative D call TRBD1 (5 bases). The germline V gene encodes CDR1 MNHEY and CDR2 SVGAGI. The CDR3 covers 15 residues. Trimming cost V 6 bases and J 11 bases, with 20 bases left between them. The CDR3 loop is CASSRLSAGLTPLHF. Here the CDR3 DNA reads TGTGCCAGCAGCCGATTATCGGCAGGGTTAACACCCCTCCACTTT.

This clone has more than one count but fewer than ten. This sequence joins TRBV5-1 and TRBJ1-5; D unresolved. The CDR3 runs 15 residues. V was trimmed by 4 bases and J by 2 bases, leaving 13 bases between them. CDR1 SGHRS and CDR2 YFSETQ come from the germline V gene. CDR3 DNA sequence: TGCGCCAGCAGCCCCGGGTCGGGAGGCAATCAGCCCCAGCATTTT. This codes for CASSPGSGGNQPQHF.

The chain has TRBV2 and TRBJ2-1, with TRBD2 matching over 12 bases. V trimming: 4 bases; J trimming: 2 bases; junction bases outside the gene matches: 6. The CDR3 has 17 amino acids. Germline V gene sequence: CDR1 SNHLY, CDR2 FYNNEI. CDR3 residues: CASSGGSSGRAYNEQFF. The DNA for the CDR3 is TGTGCCAGCAGTGGGGGGTCTAGCGGGAGGGCCTACAATGAGCAGTTCTTC.